This T cell receptor beta chain emerged from a study of cytomegalovirus exposure and HLA in healthy donors. Overall study: Tens of millions of unique TCRs from HLA-typed donors were held in an early release of data.

The CDR3 sequence is 16 residues long. CDR1 and CDR2 from the germline V gene are LNHNV and YYDKDF (reference sequence). In this sample, this clone turned up a few times. The antigen is not known. A read error may account for a junction end that differs from germline. The PCR made use of 60 Vbeta and 13 Jbeta primers. Measured with immunoSEQ multiplex PCR; TCRdb has only the in-frame clones, and not every one. The data contain 100,000 to 120,000 clones, approximately 80% of them singletons. General study findings and limits: Being productive about 87% or about 30% of the time was typical of most TCR beta V segments in an earlier analysis. Most TCR sequences were seen very rarely across donors, but some public TCRs occurred in many.

The rearrangement joins TRBV15 to TRBJ1-5; unclear D gene. This receptor was identified in a woman aged 18 to 35 in good health and CMV-seronegative. The specimen sequenced was PBMCs. The CDR3 loop is CATSRDGERGNQPQHF. CDR3 in DNA: TGTGCCACCAGCCGAGACGGGGAGAGGGGCAATCAGCCCCAGCATTTT.